What follows are 32 T cell receptor beta chains derived from one specimen sequenced in a study of cytomegalovirus exposure and HLA in healthy donors. With 60 Vbeta and 13 Jbeta primers, the PCR was carried out. Repertoires were generated with immunoSEQ multiplex PCR, while TCRdb's copy carries only in-frame clones and drops some. This table has some 190,000 clones, over 75% appearing once. Sequenced input: PBMCs. The receptor set was obtained from a man between 18 and 29 years old in good health and CMV-seronegative.

This chain connects TRBV18 to TRBJ1-1; 9 nucleotides agree with TRBD1. The trim removed 3 bases at V and 5 bases at J, leaving 10 bases unmatched. Germline-derived CDR1 and CDR2 are KGHSH and LQKENI. The CDR3 sequence is 16 residues long. Written as DNA, the CDR3 is TGTGCCAGCTCACCCGGATCCCGGACAGGGGTAACTGAAGCTTTCTTT. It yields the protein CASSPGSRTGVTEAFF.

V gene TRBV5-8 combines with J gene TRBJ2-3; a possible D gene is TRBD1 (6 bases). V dropped 3 bases and J dropped 0 bases, with 11 bases sitting between them. The CDR3 extends over 15 amino acids. The V gene's germline CDR1 is SGHTS and CDR2 YDEGEE. CDR3 residues: CASSSRGGSTDTQYF. CDR3 nucleotide sequence: TGTGCCAGCAGCTCTCGAGGGGGTAGCACAGATACGCAGTATTTT.

The chain couples TRBV6-6 to TRBJ2-1, with D maybe TRBD1 (6 bases). CDR3 length: 15 amino acids. The V gene's germline CDR1 is MNHNY and CDR2 SVGAGI (reference sequence). V lost 6 bases and J 1 base, leaving 13 bases between the germline ends. In DNA form, the CDR3 reads TGTGCCAGCAGGGAACAGGGTATTTCCTACAATGAGCAGTTCTTC. Protein sequence: CASREQGISYNEQFF.

The J gene is TRBJ2-1, the V gene TRBV5-1; 12 bases match TRBD1. The CDR3 is 14 amino acids. CDR1 and CDR2 from the germline V gene are SGHRS and YFSETQ. V was pared by 7 bases and J by 8 bases, with 7 bases of the junction left unmatched. The DNA of the CDR3 is TGCGCCAGCGCCGGGACAGGGGGCGCGTATGAGCAGTTCTTC. This translates into CASAGTGGAYEQFF.

The rearrangement links TRBV11-3 to TRBJ2-1; no reliable D call. Germline-derived CDR1 and CDR2 are SGHNT and YENEEA. Between the trimmed V and J ends, which lost 6 bases and 5 bases, there was a span of 11 bases. The CDR3 spans 13 residues. The CDR3, as DNA: TGTGCCAGCAGTCCACTTGGAGACAATGAGCAGTTCTTC. Amino acid sequence: CASSPLGDNEQFF.

Only a few counts were recorded for this clone. The chain links TRBV5-1 to TRBJ2-2; TRBD1 agrees at 10 bases. The CDR3 spans 15 residues. Germline V gene lookup returns CDR1 SGHRS and CDR2 YFSETQ. V lost 4 bases to trimming and J lost 6 bases; unmatched junction nucleotides: 6. CDR3 DNA sequence: TGCGCCAGCAGCCCGACAGGGGGCGCACCCGGGGAGCTGTTTTTT. Its translation is CASSPTGGAPGELFF.

This chain links TRBV7-6 with TRBJ1-1; no clear D gene. V was shortened by 0 bases and J by 7 bases, with 15 bases between the two germline ends. The CDR3 has 15 residues. CDR1 is SGHVS and CDR2 is FNYEAQ in the germline V gene. The CDR3 DNA reads TGTGCCAGCAGCTTAGCGGTTGGTTTGTTCGGTGAAGCTTTCTTT. This codes for CASSLAVGLFGEAFF.

This sequence joins TRBV10-3 and TRBJ2-1; D may be TRBD2 (5 bases). Germline values: CDR1 ENHRY, CDR2 SYGVKD. With 10 bases removed from V and 10 bases from J, the gap between germline ends came to 20 bases. The CDR3 runs 13 residues. The CDR3: CATNSRGEGEQFF. The CDR3 nucleotides are TGTGCCACCAATAGTCGGGGAGAAGGCGAGCAGTTCTTC.

The table lists this clone with a few counts. This chain uses TRBV4-2 with TRBJ2-7; possible D gene TRBD1, 5 bases. The CDR3 contains 14 residues. CDR1 LGHNA and CDR2 YNFKEQ come from the germline V gene. V dropped 3 bases and J dropped 9 bases, with 18 bases sitting between them. CDR3 sequence: CASSQAQDTLRQYF. Here the CDR3 DNA reads TGTGCCAGCAGCCAGGCCCAGGACACCTTGAGGCAGTACTTC.

With respect to this clone: This CDR3 is also generated by other DNA sequences in the sample. CDR3 residues: CATSRDRGTYEQYF. The CDR3 nucleotides are TGTGCCACCAGCAGAGACAGGGGTACCTACGAGCAGTACTTC. This chain uses TRBV15 with TRBJ2-7, with D possibly being TRBD1 (6 bases). The CDR3 has 14 residues. Germline V CDR1 and CDR2: LNHNV, YYDKDF (reference sequence). V lost 0 bases and J 2 bases, leaving 8 bases between the germline ends.

The rearrangement uses TRBV12-5 and TRBJ2-1; 14 bases agree with TRBD2. Per germline, CDR1 LGHNT and CDR2 FRNRAP. The CDR3 runs to 15 residues. J was trimmed by 5 bases and V by 7 bases; bases with no gene match: 4. CDR3 protein: CASALGLAGDNEQFF. The CDR3 DNA follows: TGTGCTAGTGCCCTGGGACTAGCGGGGGACAATGAGCAGTTCTTC.

The J gene is TRBJ2-7, the V gene TRBV5-8; weak D call: TRBD1 (5 bases). Between the trimmed V and J ends, which lost 5 bases and 5 bases, there was a span of 20 bases. This CDR3 spans 15 amino acids. The germline V gene encodes CDR1 SGHTS and CDR2 YDEGEE. The CDR3 DNA follows: TGTGCCAGCAGAGTTCCCGACAGCGACGACAACGAGCAGTACTTC. Amino acid sequence: CASRVPDSDDNEQYF.

The chain carries TRBV5-1 and TRBJ2-2; TRBD2 agrees at 7 bases. V was pared by 0 bases and J by 4 bases, with 3 bases of the junction left unmatched. Germline CDR1 reads SGHRS; CDR2 reads YFSETQ. The length of the CDR3 is 15 residues. Here the CDR3 reads CASSLDGTTTGELFF. The CDR3 DNA reads TGCGCCAGCAGCTTGGATGGGACTACCACCGGGGAGCTGTTTTTT.

This chain links TRBV6-5 with TRBJ2-7; 7 bases agree with TRBD1. J was trimmed by 9 bases and V by 6 bases; bases with no gene match: 8. Germline lookup yields CDR1 MNHEY and CDR2 SVGAGI. The CDR3 totals 12 residues. The CDR3 loop is CASRNRQGRQYF. For the CDR3, the DNA is TGTGCCAGCAGAAATAGACAGGGTAGGCAGTACTTC.

The chain recombines TRBV6-5 with TRBJ1-5, with 7 bases lining up with TRBD1. The junction had 7 bases not matched to a gene; V was cut back by 5 bases and J by 3 bases. The CDR3 length is 15 residues. CDR1 and CDR2 from the germline V gene are MNHEY and SVGAGI. The CDR3 sequence: CASSADRAPNQPQHF. The CDR3 bases are TGTGCCAGCAGTGCCGACAGGGCCCCCAATCAGCCCCAGCATTTT.

The chain is built from TRBV4-3 and TRBJ1-4, with unresolved D. V shed 0 bases and J shed 7 bases, with 18 bases lying between them. The germline V gene encodes CDR1 LGHNA and CDR2 YSLEER. There are 17 residues in the CDR3. The CDR3, as DNA: TGCGCCAGCAGCCAAGAAGTTACTTCGGGAGGAAGTGAAAAACTGTTTTTT. Translation gives CASSQEVTSGGSEKLFF.

The rearrangement uses TRBV10-3 and TRBJ1-3; unclear D gene. The CDR3 is 15 amino acids. Per germline, CDR1 ENHRY and CDR2 SYGVKD. V dropped 7 bases and J dropped 0 bases, with 13 bases sitting between them. CDR3 DNA: TGTGCCATCAAGGCAAGCGGAAACTCTGGAAACACCATATATTTT. It encodes CAIKASGNSGNTIYF.

The CDR3 protein is CASRIQGANTGELFF. Written as DNA, the CDR3 is TGTGCCAGCAGGATCCAGGGGGCGAACACCGGGGAGCTGTTTTTT. This chain uses TRBV27 with TRBJ2-2; 7 bases line up with TRBD1. The junction had 4 bases not matched to a gene; V was cut back by 6 bases and J by 0 bases. The CDR3 has 15 residues. Germline values: CDR1 MNHEY, CDR2 SMNVEV (reference sequence).

The V and J genes are TRBV9 and TRBJ1-6, with 7 bases matching TRBD1. V lost 3 bases, J lost 13 bases, and 13 bases stayed unmatched. Germline V gene lookup returns CDR1 SGDLS and CDR2 YYNGEE. CDR3 length: 15 residues. CDR3 region: CASSEAGTVEAPLHF. CDR3 sequence (DNA): TGTGCCAGCAGCGAGGCCGGGACAGTCGAAGCGCCCCTCCACTTT.

The table lists this clone with a count of one. The genes are TRBV15 and TRBJ2-1; 10 nucleotides line up with TRBD2. Germline CDR1 LNHNV, CDR2 YYDKDF (reference sequence). V shed 3 bases and J 4 bases; nucleotides not matched to a gene: 6. The CDR3 is 16 amino acids. Written as DNA, the CDR3 is TGTGCCACCAGCAGCAATAGCGGGAGGCATTACAATGAGCAGTTCTTC. It specifies CATSSNSGRHYNEQFF.

The genes are TRBV5-1 and TRBJ1-1; TRBD1 aligns across 8 bases. The germline V gene has CDR1 SGHRS and CDR2 YFSETQ. V lost 0 bases and J lost 8; bases outside the gene matches: 3. This CDR3 comprises 13 residues. CDR3 region: CASSLGTGIEAFF. The CDR3 bases are TGCGCCAGCAGCTTGGGGACAGGGATAGAAGCTTTCTTT. The complete variable domain, with remaining parts taken from reference TRBV5-1 and TRBJ1-1, reads KAGVTQTPRYLIKTRGQQVTLSCSPISGHRSVSWYQQTPGQGLQFLFEYFSETQRNKGNFPGRFSGRQFSNSRSEMNVSTLELGDSALYLCASSLGTGIEAFFGQGTRLTVV.

The V and J genes are TRBV4-3 and TRBJ1-2; D may be TRBD1 (6 bases). Deletions cut 3 bases from V and 3 bases from J, with 17 bases between. CDR1 and CDR2 (germline): LGHNA, YSLEER. The CDR3 contains 16 residues. DNA of the CDR3: TGCGCCAGCAGCCAGGAACCAGGGGCGGTTGACTATGGCTACACCTTC. It encodes CASSQEPGAVDYGYTF.

The chain joins TRBV14 to TRBJ2-1, with TRBD2 as a possible D gene (5 bases). Germline V gene data show CDR1 as SGHDN and CDR2 as FVKESK. Trimming pared 4 bases from V and 4 bases from J, leaving 14 bases between. The CDR3 consists of 15 residues. The CDR3 loop is CASSRGPRRYNEQFF. For the CDR3, the DNA is TGTGCCAGCAGCCGTGGGCCCAGGAGGTACAATGAGCAGTTCTTC.

The chain combines TRBV5-1 with TRBJ2-1; 10 bases match TRBD2. The CDR3 has 16 amino acids. Germline V gene data show CDR1 as SGHRS and CDR2 as YFSETQ. With 2 bases clipped from V and 5 bases from J, the junction kept 7 bases outside the gene matches. The CDR3 nucleotides are TGCGCCAGCAGCTTACAATCTAGCGGGGGCCACAATGAGCAGTTCTTC. Translated, it gives CASSLQSSGGHNEQFF.

The rearrangement links TRBV27 to TRBJ2-3; D unresolved. This CDR3 has 11 residues. V lost 7 bases to trimming and J lost 7 bases, with 9 bases between them. The germline CDR1 and CDR2 sequences are MNHEY and SMNVEV (reference sequence). The CDR3 coding sequence is TGTGCCAGCAAAGAGGCTTATACGCAGTATTTT. It specifies CASKEAYTQYF.

This chain links TRBV7-6 with TRBJ2-1; 8 bases are shared with TRBD1. Germline-derived CDR1 and CDR2 are SGHVS and FNYEAQ. This CDR3 has 16 amino acids. V gave up 5 bases and J gave up 6 bases; unmatched junction bases: 12. CDR3 in DNA: TGTGCCAGCAGCCTCACTTCATGGACAGGGAGCAATGAGCAGTTCTTC. This translates into CASSLTSWTGSNEQFF.

This sequence joins TRBV5-1 and TRBJ2-4; D is ambiguous. This CDR3 contains 14 residues. The V and J ends lost 0 bases and 4 bases respectively, with 8 bases between them. From germline, CDR1 is SGHRS and CDR2 YFSETQ. The CDR3 DNA follows: TGCGCCAGCAGCTTGGGTTCCAGAAAAAACATTCAGTACTTC. It yields the protein CASSLGSRKNIQYF.

This rearrangement joins TRBV11-1 to TRBJ2-3; 10 positions agree with TRBD1. This CDR3 is 15 amino acids long. V was clipped by 5 bases and J by 4 bases; unmatched bases: 6. Germline values: CDR1 SGHAT, CDR2 FQDESV (reference sequence). The CDR3 spells CASSLDRGSSDTQYF. In nucleotides, the CDR3 is TGTGCCAGCAGCCTGGACAGGGGGTCATCAGATACGCAGTATTTT.

V is TRBV6-5 and J is TRBJ2-2; D is perhaps TRBD2 (5 bases). Germline assignment: CDR1 MNHEY and CDR2 SVGAGI. CDR3 length: 14 amino acids. V lost 2 bases and J lost 9, with 13 bases in between. CDR3 in amino acids: CASSYVLDTRELFF. The CDR3 DNA is TGTGCCAGCAGTTACGTACTAGATACCCGGGAGCTGTTTTTT.

The rearrangement joins TRBV29-1 to TRBJ1-6; D gene unclear. Germline V lookup: CDR1 SQVTM, CDR2 ANQGSEA. The CDR3 contains 13 residues. The germline V and J ends were trimmed by 6 bases and 2 bases, with 8 bases remaining between them. The CDR3 DNA reads TGCAGCGTCCAGGCCACCTATAATTCACCCCTCCACTTT. It translates to CSVQATYNSPLHF.

The genes are TRBV27 and TRBJ2-5; 11 bases map to TRBD1. Germline V CDR1 and CDR2: MNHEY, SMNVEV (reference sequence). The CDR3 spans 18 residues. Trimming took 3 bases from V and 5 from J; bases not matched to a gene: 14. The CDR3 DNA reads as TGTGCCAGCAGTTTCAACCCCGGAGCTGGGACAGGGGGGGAGACCCAGTACTTC. Translating it yields CASSFNPGAGTGGETQYF.

The rearrangement links TRBV14 to TRBJ2-7; 8 bases align to TRBD1. Looked up from germline, CDR1 is SGHDN and CDR2 is FVKESK. The CDR3 is 15 amino acids. Trimming took 4 bases from V and 3 from J; bases not matched to a gene: 8. CDR3 region: CASSRLDRGNYEQYF. CDR3 DNA: TGTGCCAGCAGCCGACTCGACAGGGGTAACTACGAGCAGTACTTC.